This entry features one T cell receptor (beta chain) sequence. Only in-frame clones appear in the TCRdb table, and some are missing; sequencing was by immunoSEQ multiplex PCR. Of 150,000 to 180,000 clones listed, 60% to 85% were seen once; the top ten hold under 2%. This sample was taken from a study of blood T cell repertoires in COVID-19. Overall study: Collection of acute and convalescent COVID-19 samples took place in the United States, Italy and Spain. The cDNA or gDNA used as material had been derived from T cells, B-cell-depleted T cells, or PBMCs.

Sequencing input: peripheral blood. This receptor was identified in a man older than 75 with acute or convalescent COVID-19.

CDR3: CASRRDSPYEQYF. DNA for the CDR3: TGTGCCAGCCGGAGGGACAGTCCCTACGAGCAGTACTTC. The V gene is TRBV6-4, the J gene TRBJ2-7, with D perhaps matching TRBD1 (7 bases). CDR1 and CDR2 from the germline V gene are MRHNA and SNTAGT. The V end lost 8 bases, the J end lost 2 bases, and 13 bases lay between the germline ends. This CDR3 spans 13 amino acids.